Listed below are T cell receptor beta chains from one sample, sequenced in a study of blood T cell repertoires in COVID-19. The assay was immunoSEQ multiplex PCR, and TCRdb's table has in-frame clones only and misses some. The sample has 200,000 to 250,000 clones, 82% seen once. The sample taken for sequencing was PBMCs or T cells enriched from blood (not recorded which). All receptors derive from a woman aged 55-69 years who had recovered from COVID-19. CDR3s include the opening cysteine and the closing phenylalanine or tryptophan. D genes are given only for firm matches. The size of a clone is reported for some rows only, either as once, few or many, or as a class for expanded clones.

d_gene	abundance	v_gene	j_gene	CDR3aa	CDR3nt
TRBD2	once	TRBV12-3/TRBV12-4	TRBJ2-1	CASTRDYPNEQFF	TGTGCCAGCACCAGGGACTACCCCAATGAGCAGTTCTTC
.	.	TRBV4-1	TRBJ2-2	CASPGTLNTGELFF	TGCGCCAGCCCCGGGACACTGAACACCGGGGAGCTGTTTTTT
TRBD1	.	TRBV10-3	TRBJ2-5	CAISRDSQFETQYF	TGTGCCATCAGTCGGGACAGTCAATTCGAGACCCAGTACTTC
TRBD1	.	TRBV9	TRBJ1-4	CASSAITGGMSEKLFF	TGTGCCAGCAGCGCAATCACAGGGGGCATGAGTGAAAAACTGTTTTTT
.	.	TRBV25-1	TRBJ2-2	CASSEIIGGLSSGELFF	TGTGCCAGCAGTGAAATTATAGGAGGACTTTCATCGGGGGAGCTGTTTTTT
TRBD1	.	TRBV2	TRBJ1-1	CASSVDRGGTEAFF	TGTGCCAGCAGTGTGGACAGGGGGGGCACTGAAGCTTTCTTT
.	.	TRBV5-6	TRBJ1-1	CASSLRQVLNTEAFF	TGTGCCAGCAGCCTCAGACAGGTACTGAACACTGAAGCTTTCTTT
TRBD1	.	TRBV5-1	TRBJ2-7	CASSLAGQGVSYEQYF	TGCGCCAGCAGCTTGGCCGGACAGGGAGTCTCCTACGAGCAGTACTTC
TRBD1	.	TRBV12-3/TRBV12-4	TRBJ2-7	CASSFLGTVEQYF	TGTGCCAGCAGTTTTCTGGGGACAGTCGAGCAGTACTTC
TRBD2	.	TRBV11-2	TRBJ2-5	CASSLLSGSGRIETQYF	TGTGCCAGCAGCCTACTCAGCGGTAGCGGGAGGATAGAGACCCAGTACTTC
.	.	TRBV19	TRBJ1-1	CASSIDYILNTEAFF	TGTGCCAGTAGTATAGATTACATATTAAACACTGAAGCTTTCTTT
.	.	TRBV6-4	TRBJ2-7	CASSDSLKEVISYEQYF	TGTGCCAGCAGTGACTCATTAAAGGAGGTCATCTCCTACGAGCAGTACTTC
.	.	TRBV11-2	TRBJ2-7	CASSFLAEQYF	TGTGCCAGCAGCTTTTTGGCTGAGCAGTACTTC
TRBD1	.	TRBV19	TRBJ1-1	CASSFHRGATEAFF	TGTGCCAGTAGTTTCCACAGGGGGGCCACTGAAGCTTTCTTT
TRBD2	.	TRBV5-6	TRBJ2-5	CASSLGLAGGETQYF	TGTGCCAGCAGCTTGGGGCTAGCGGGAGGAGAGACCCAGTACTTC
TRBD2	.	TRBV27	TRBJ2-1	CASRPAGGSIYNEQFF	TGTGCCAGCAGGCCAGCGGGGGGGTCAATCTACAATGAGCAGTTCTTC
.	.	TRBV19	TRBJ2-6	CASSLRQSGANVLTF	TGTGCCAGTAGTTTAAGACAGTCTGGGGCCAACGTCCTGACTTTC
.	.	TRBV11-2	TRBJ1-2	CASSLGHSNYGYTF	TGTGCCAGCAGCTTAGGCCATAGTAACTATGGCTACACCTTC
TRBD2	.	TRBV6-5	TRBJ2-7	CASSYSLGEGYEQYF	TGTGCCAGCAGTTACTCGTTGGGGGAGGGTTACGAGCAGTACTTC
TRBD1	.	TRBV27	TRBJ1-2	CASSDRNYGYTF	TGTGCCAGCTCGGACAGGAACTATGGCTACACCTTC
TRBD1	.	TRBV18	TRBJ1-4	CASSPGQGATNEKLFF	TGTGCCAGCTCACCGGGACAGGGGGCAACTAATGAAAAACTGTTTTTT
.	.	TRBV7-6	TRBJ1-3	CASSPGDPRITGNTIYF	TGTGCCAGCAGCCCCGGAGACCCAAGGATAACTGGAAACACCATATATTTT
.	once	TRBV9	TRBJ1-2	CASSVDGPYGYTF	TGTGCCAGCAGCGTAGACGGTCCCTATGGCTACACCTTC
TRBD1	.	TRBV18	TRBJ1-4	CASSYRGTNEKLFF	TGTGCCAGCTCATACAGGGGAACTAATGAAAAACTGTTTTTT
.	.	TRBV2	TRBJ1-1	CASTWGGASFMNTEAFF	TGTGCCAGCACATGGGGGGGGGCGAGCTTCATGAACACTGAAGCTTTCTTT
.	.	TRBV5-6	TRBJ2-6	CASSFLSSGANVLTF	TGTGCCAGCAGCTTCCTAAGTTCTGGGGCCAACGTCCTGACTTTC
TRBD2	.	TRBV11-2	TRBJ2-3	CASSFSGSTTDTQYF	TGTGCCAGCAGCTTTAGCGGGAGTACGACAGATACGCAGTATTTT
.	.	TRBV5-1	TRBJ2-1	CASSFNYNEQFF	TGCGCCAGCAGCTTTAACTACAATGAGCAGTTCTTC
.	.	TRBV19	TRBJ1-5	CASSQGQVSNQPQHF	TGTGCCAGTAGTCAGGGTCAAGTTAGCAATCAGCCCCAGCATTTT
.	.	TRBV2	TRBJ1-2	CASSEPPDSRGYTF	TGTGCCAGCAGTGAACCCCCGGACAGCCGGGGCTACACCTTC
TRBD2	.	TRBV12-5	TRBJ2-1	CASGKGLADHNEQFF	TGTGCTAGTGGTAAGGGACTAGCGGACCACAATGAGCAGTTCTTC
TRBD1	.	TRBV6-2/TRBV6-3	TRBJ1-5	CASSANRGGSNQPQHF	TGTGCCAGCAGTGCGAACAGGGGTGGAAGCAATCAGCCCCAGCATTTT
.	.	TRBV27	TRBJ2-1	CASSLSHYNEQFF	TGTGCCAGCAGTTTATCCCACTACAATGAGCAGTTCTTC
.	.	TRBV6-5	TRBJ2-3	CASSQHYTDTQYF	TGTGCCAGCAGTCAACACTACACAGATACGCAGTATTTT
.	.	TRBV11-1	TRBJ1-1	CASTGEVMNTEAFF	TGTGCCAGCACCGGGGAAGTTATGAACACTGAAGCTTTCTTT
TRBD2	.	TRBV11-3	TRBJ2-2	CASSRGTNRRGELFF	TGTGCCAGCAGCCGCGGGACTAACCGAAGAGGGGAGCTGTTTTTT
.	once	TRBV24-1	TRBJ1-4	CATSDFNRANEKLFF	TGTGCCACCAGTGACTTCAACCGGGCTAATGAAAAACTGTTTTTT
.	.	TRBV5-1	TRBJ2-7	CASSLDGTYEQYF	TGCGCCAGCAGCTTGGATGGCACCTACGAGCAGTACTTC
.	.	TRBV6-4	TRBJ1-2	CASSDSSRSTHYGYTF	TGTGCCAGCAGTGACTCGAGTCGTAGCACTCACTATGGCTACACCTTC
.	.	TRBV7-2	TRBJ2-3	CASSFSGGHTDTQYF	TGTGCCAGCAGCTTCTCAGGTGGACACACAGATACGCAGTATTTT
.	.	TRBV7-3	TRBJ2-1	CASSLLGPSSYNEQFF	TGTGCCAGCAGCTTATTGGGCCCGAGCTCCTACAATGAGCAGTTCTTC
TRBD1	few	TRBV19	TRBJ1-5	CASSIGWQGGYQPQHF	TGTGCCAGTAGTATAGGATGGCAGGGGGGTTATCAGCCCCAGCATTTT
TRBD2	once	TRBV7-2	TRBJ2-7	CASSPGELAGVGEQYF	TGTGCCAGCAGCCCCGGGGAACTAGCGGGAGTAGGCGAGCAGTACTTC
.	.	TRBV7-9	TRBJ1-1	CASSLRENTEAFF	TGTGCCAGCAGCTTAAGAGAGAACACTGAAGCTTTCTTT